The source of this TCR beta chain is a study of CD8+ T cells in alopecia areata. Study observations and caveats: Normal-skin resident alphabeta T cells also appear among scalp sample sequences.

Germline V lookup: CDR1 MNHEY, CDR2 SVGAGI. The length of the CDR3 is 12 residues. V shed 0 bases and J shed 9 bases, with 6 bases lying between them. In the case of this clone: Its antigen is as yet unknown.

cDNA prepared by RNA extraction and subsequent reverse transcription served as the template for sequencing. Clones were sequenced by immunoSEQ multiplex PCR, and TCRdb holds only the in-frame ones, with some missing. The sample lists a few hundred thousand clones; around three fifths were seen once. PBMCs were stained for CD3, CD4 and CD8, and CD4+ and CD8+ T cells were sorted. V is TRBV6-5 and J is TRBJ2-1, with a possible D match to TRBD2 (6 bases). The TCR sequence derives from a human donor in good health. Input material: CD8+ T cells sorted from blood. As DNA, the CDR3 is TGTGCCAGCAGTTACTCGGGGGGTGAGCAGTTCTTC. Encoded protein: CASSYSGGEQFF.